Below, one T cell receptor beta chain is given with its context. These data are taken from a study of early T cells in non-severe SARS-CoV-2 infection. A single record per CDR3 protein comes from TCRdb applying MiXCR to the 5' RACE reads. Counted here are approximately 90,000 distinct CDR3 sequences, around 17% occurring once; the ten biggest clones make up around 4.9%. CDR3 length equals 15 residues. Trimming removed 4 bases from V and 1 base from J, with 13 bases in between. The V and J genes are TRBV12-3 or TRBV12-4 and TRBJ1-1; possible D gene TRBD1, 6 bases. The source is an adult who was a healthcare worker with PCR-confirmed SARS-CoV-2 infection or an uninfected control (not recorded which). Sample: whole blood, taken at baseline. CDR3 bases: TGTGCCAGCAGTTATACCGGGACAAGGAACACTGAAGCTTTCTTT. This translates into CASSYTGTRNTEAFF.